Sequencing of this TCR beta chain was carried out in a study of shared clonotypes between healthy human individuals. Trimming stripped 8 bases from V and 4 bases from J, with 21 bases between. CDR1 is MNHEY, CDR2 SVGAGI, per germline. CDR3 length: 15 residues. Using immunoSEQ multiplex PCR, the repertoire was profiled, and TCRdb retains in-frame clones only, with some absent. The data contain about 700,000 clones, about 90% of them singletons. Terminally differentiated effector memory CD45RA+ cells were excluded from the naive CD8 cells, which were CD45RO-negative and positively selected for CCR7. The TCR comes from a man aged 25 to 45 in good health. The sample was naive CD8+ T cells sorted from blood. The V call is TRBV6-5, the J call TRBJ2-7; TRBD1 is a possible D gene (6 bases). DNA of the CDR3: TGTGCCAGCCATCCACAAAACAGGGAATGGTACGAGCAGTACTTC. Its protein is CASHPQNREWYEQYF.